Sequencing of this TCR beta chain was carried out in a study of blood T cell repertoires in COVID-19. TCRdb's copy holds only in-frame clones and misses some; the assay was immunoSEQ multiplex PCR. The data contain hundreds of thousands of clones, 85% of them singletons. The CDR3 spans 15 residues. Germline assignment: CDR1 SGHRS and CDR2 YFSETQ. Unmatched junction bases numbered 1, after V lost 2 bases and J lost 0 bases. The sequence was collected from a woman younger than 30 with acute or convalescent COVID-19. Sequences were obtained from peripheral blood. The rearrangement uses TRBV5-1 and TRBJ2-7, with 11 bases aligning to TRBD2. The CDR3 protein is CASSFTSGGSYEQYF. DNA of the CDR3: TGCGCCAGCAGCTTCACTAGCGGGGGCTCCTACGAGCAGTACTTC.